This T cell receptor (beta chain) was recorded in a study of shared clonotypes between healthy human individuals. Sequencing used immunoSEQ multiplex PCR; TCRdb keeps in-frame clones, though not all of them. The data show about 1.1 million clones, with 75% to 85% seen just once and 0.55% to 0.7% held by the top ten. With 4 bases clipped from V and 4 bases from J, the junction kept 18 bases outside the gene matches. The CDR3 spans 18 residues. The germline V gene encodes CDR1 KGHSH and CDR2 LQKENI. Sequencing input: memory CD4+ T cells from PBMCs. Noted subset: CD45RA-negative fraction. The receptor was derived from a man younger than 30 in good health. Some clones in this sample may be carry-over from other donors' samples. The rearrangement uses TRBV18 and TRBJ2-5, with 7 bases identical to TRBD2. The DNA for the CDR3 is TGTGCCAGCTCACGGCGTGGACGAAGTGGCGGGAGTGGAGAGACCCAGTACTTC. The encoded protein is CASSRRGRSGGSGETQYF.